This TCR beta chain was captured in a study of cytomegalovirus exposure and HLA in healthy donors. This CDR3 has 13 residues. V shed 8 bases, J shed 0 bases, and the junction held 4 bases outside the gene matches. CDR1 is MNHNS, CDR2 SASEGT, per germline. The PCR contained 60 Vbeta and 13 Jbeta primers. The assay was immunoSEQ multiplex PCR, and TCRdb's table has in-frame clones only and misses some. The sample records some 170,000 clones, roughly four fifths being singletons. The sequenced sample was PBMCs. V gene TRBV6-1 combines with J gene TRBJ2-7; 7 nucleotides agree with TRBD2. This clonotype was obtained from a man aged 35 to 55 in good health and CMV-seronegative. This CDR3 is CASLRGNSYEQYF. CDR3 nucleotide sequence: TGTGCCAGCCTGCGGGGGAACTCCTACGAGCAGTACTTC.